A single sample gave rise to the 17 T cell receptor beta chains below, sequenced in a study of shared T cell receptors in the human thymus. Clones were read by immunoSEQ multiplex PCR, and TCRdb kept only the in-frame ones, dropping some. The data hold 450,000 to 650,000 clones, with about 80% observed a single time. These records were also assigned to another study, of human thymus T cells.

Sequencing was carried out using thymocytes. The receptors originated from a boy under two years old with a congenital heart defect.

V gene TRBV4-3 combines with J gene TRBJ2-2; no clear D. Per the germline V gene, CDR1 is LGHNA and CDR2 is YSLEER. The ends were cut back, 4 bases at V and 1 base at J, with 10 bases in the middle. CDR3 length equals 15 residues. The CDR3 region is CASSLGPRNTGELFF. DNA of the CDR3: TGCGCCAGCAGCCTTGGGCCTCGGAACACCGGGGAGCTGTTTTTT.

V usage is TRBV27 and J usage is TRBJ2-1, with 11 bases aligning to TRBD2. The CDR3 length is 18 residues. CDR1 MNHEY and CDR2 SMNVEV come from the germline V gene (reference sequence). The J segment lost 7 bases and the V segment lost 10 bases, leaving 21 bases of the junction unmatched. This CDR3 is CAIPYRSGRAPSTNEQFF. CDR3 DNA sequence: TGTGCCATCCCTTACCGTAGCGGGAGGGCCCCTTCGACGAATGAGCAGTTCTTC.

This chain's CDR3 is CASSEPGQGARSYNEQFF. The CDR3 DNA sequence: TGTGCCAGCAGCGAACCGGGACAGGGGGCTAGATCCTACAATGAGCAGTTCTTC. This chain joins TRBV9 and TRBJ2-1, with 12 bases identical to TRBD1. The trim removed 3 bases at V and 1 base at J, leaving 8 bases unmatched. The CDR3 contains 18 residues. Germline V CDR1 and CDR2: SGDLS, YYNGEE.

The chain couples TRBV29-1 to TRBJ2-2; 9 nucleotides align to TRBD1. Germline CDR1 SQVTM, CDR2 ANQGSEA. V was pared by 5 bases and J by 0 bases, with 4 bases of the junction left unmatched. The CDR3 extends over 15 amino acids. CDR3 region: CSVWTGEPNTGELFF. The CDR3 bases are TGCAGCGTTTGGACAGGGGAGCCGAACACCGGGGAGCTGTTTTTT.

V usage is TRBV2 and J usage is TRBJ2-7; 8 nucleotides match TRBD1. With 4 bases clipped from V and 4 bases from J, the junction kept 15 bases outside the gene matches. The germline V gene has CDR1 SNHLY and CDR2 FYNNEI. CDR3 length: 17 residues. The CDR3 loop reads CASSGRLHRGVGYEQYF. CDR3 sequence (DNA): TGTGCCAGCAGTGGGAGATTGCACAGGGGGGTCGGGTACGAGCAGTACTTC.

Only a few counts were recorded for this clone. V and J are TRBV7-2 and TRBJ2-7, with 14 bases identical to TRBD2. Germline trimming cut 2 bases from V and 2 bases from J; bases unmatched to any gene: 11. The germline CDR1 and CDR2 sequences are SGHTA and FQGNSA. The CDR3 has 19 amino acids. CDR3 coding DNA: TGTGCCAGCAGCTTACCCCCCGGGACTAGCGGGAGTTCGGCCTACGAGCAGTACTTC. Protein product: CASSLPPGTSGSSAYEQYF.

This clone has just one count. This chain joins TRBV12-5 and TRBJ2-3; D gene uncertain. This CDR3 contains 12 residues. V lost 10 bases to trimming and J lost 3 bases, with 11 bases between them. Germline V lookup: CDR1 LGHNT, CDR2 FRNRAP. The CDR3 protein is CAIPKTTDTQYF. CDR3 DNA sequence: TGTGCTATCCCTAAAACTACAGATACGCAGTATTTT.

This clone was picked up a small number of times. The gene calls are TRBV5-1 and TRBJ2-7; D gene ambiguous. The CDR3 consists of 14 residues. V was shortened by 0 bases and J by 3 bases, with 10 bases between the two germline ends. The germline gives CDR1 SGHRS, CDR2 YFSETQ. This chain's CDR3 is CASSLGPPFYEQYF. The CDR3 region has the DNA TGCGCCAGCAGCTTGGGGCCACCCTTCTACGAGCAGTACTTC.

CDR3 sequence reads: CASSRTGVEDEQFF. DNA of the CDR3: TGTGCCAGCAGCCGGACAGGGGTAGAAGATGAGCAGTTCTTC. This chain joins TRBV6-1 and TRBJ2-1; 9 nucleotides agree with TRBD1. The germline gives CDR1 MNHNS, CDR2 SASEGT. Losses at the gene ends were 6 bases for V and 8 bases for J; bases not matched to a gene: 8. The CDR3 runs to 14 residues.

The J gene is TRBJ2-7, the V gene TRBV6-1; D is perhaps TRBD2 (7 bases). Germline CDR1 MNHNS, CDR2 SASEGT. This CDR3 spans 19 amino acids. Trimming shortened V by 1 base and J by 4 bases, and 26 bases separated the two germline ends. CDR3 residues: CASSEVWWLGGGTWYEQYF. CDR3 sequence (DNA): TGTGCCAGCAGTGAAGTGTGGTGGTTGGGAGGGGGAACGTGGTACGAGCAGTACTTC.

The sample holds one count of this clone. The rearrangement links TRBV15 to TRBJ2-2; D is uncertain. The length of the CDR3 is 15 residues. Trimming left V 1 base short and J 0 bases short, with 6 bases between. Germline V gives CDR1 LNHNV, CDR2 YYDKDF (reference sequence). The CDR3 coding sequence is TGTGCCACCAGCAGAGGCGAAGCGAACACCGGGGAGCTGTTTTTT. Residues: CATSRGEANTGELFF.

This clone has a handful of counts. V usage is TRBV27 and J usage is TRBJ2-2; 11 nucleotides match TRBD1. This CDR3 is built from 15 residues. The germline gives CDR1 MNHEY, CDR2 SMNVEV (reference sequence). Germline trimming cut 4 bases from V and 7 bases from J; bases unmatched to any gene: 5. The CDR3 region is CASSYGQGAVGELFF. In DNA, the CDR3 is TGTGCCAGCAGTTACGGACAGGGGGCGGTCGGGGAGCTGTTTTTT.

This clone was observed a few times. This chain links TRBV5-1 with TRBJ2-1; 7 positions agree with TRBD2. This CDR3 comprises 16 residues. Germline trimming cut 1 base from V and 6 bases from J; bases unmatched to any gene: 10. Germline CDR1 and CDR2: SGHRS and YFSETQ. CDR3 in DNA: TGCGCCAGCAGCTTGACGCCGGGACTAACCCTCAATGAGCAGTTCTTC. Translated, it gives CASSLTPGLTLNEQFF.

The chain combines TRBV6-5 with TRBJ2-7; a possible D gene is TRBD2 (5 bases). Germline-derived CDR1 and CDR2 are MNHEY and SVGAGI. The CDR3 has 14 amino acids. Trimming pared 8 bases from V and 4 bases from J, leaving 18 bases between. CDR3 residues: CASHGRTGIYEQYF. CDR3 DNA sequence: TGTGCCAGCCATGGAAGAACCGGGATTTACGAGCAGTACTTC.

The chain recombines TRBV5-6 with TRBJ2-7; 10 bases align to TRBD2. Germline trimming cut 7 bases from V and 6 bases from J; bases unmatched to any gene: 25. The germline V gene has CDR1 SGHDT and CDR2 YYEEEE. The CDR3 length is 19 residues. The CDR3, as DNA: TGTGCCAGCGGGGGAGACGGAGGGGCTTCTAGCGGGAGATTGACCGAGCAGTACTTC. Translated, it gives CASGGDGGASSGRLTEQYF.

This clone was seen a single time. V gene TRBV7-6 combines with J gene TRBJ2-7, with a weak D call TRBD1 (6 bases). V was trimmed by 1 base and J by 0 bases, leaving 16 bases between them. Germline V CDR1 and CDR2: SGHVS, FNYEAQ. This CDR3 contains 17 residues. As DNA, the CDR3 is TGTGCCAGCAGCTTAGGCGGCCCCGGGACACTCTCCTACGAGCAGTACTTC. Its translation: CASSLGGPGTLSYEQYF.

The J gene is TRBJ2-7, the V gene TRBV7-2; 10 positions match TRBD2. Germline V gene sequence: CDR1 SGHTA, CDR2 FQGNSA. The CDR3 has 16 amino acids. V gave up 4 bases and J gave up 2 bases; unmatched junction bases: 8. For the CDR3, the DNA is TGTGCCAGCAGCTCGTGGGCTAGCGGGAGACCCTACGAGCAGTACTTC. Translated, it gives CASSSWASGRPYEQYF.